A selection of T cell receptor beta chains follows, all from one sample in a study of blood T cell repertoires in COVID-19. Method: immunoSEQ multiplex PCR; TCRdb's copy keeps in-frame clones and lacks some. Among about 290,000 clones, around nine tenths were seen once, and the ten largest hold about 4.6%. The specimen was peripheral blood. These receptors originate from a man aged 35 to 55 with acute or convalescent COVID-19. Each CDR3 is given with its conserved first and last residue. The order of the fields is clone size, V gene, J gene, D gene, CDR3 length, CDR3 protein, CDR3 DNA. D genes are given only for firm matches. A row's size may be missing; if present it is once, few, many or a size class.

.,TRBV6-5,TRBJ2-7,.,14,CASTSRDIAYEQYF,TGTGCCAGCACCTCCCGGGACATCGCCTACGAGCAGTACTTC
.,TRBV12-3/TRBV12-4,TRBJ2-1,.,13,CASSLATGNEQFF,TGTGCCAGCAGTTTAGCGACGGGAAATGAGCAGTTCTTC
.,TRBV6-5,TRBJ1-2,TRBD1,13,CASSRTGGAGYTF,TGTGCCAGCAGCAGGACAGGGGGCGCCGGCTACACCTTC
.,TRBV7-9,TRBJ2-5,.,15,CASSEIRGDQETQYF,TGTGCCAGCAGCGAAATCAGGGGCGACCAAGAGACCCAGTACTTC
.,TRBV7-8,TRBJ2-2,.,16,CASSPRQLANTGELFF,TGTGCCAGCAGCCCGCGGCAGTTGGCCAACACCGGGGAGCTGTTTTTT
.,TRBV7-2,TRBJ2-1,TRBD2,14,CASTPFAGGDEQFF,TGTGCCAGCACCCCCTTCGCGGGGGGTGATGAGCAGTTCTTC
.,TRBV5-1,TRBJ1-2,TRBD1,16,CASSATGGGFGYGYTF,TGCGCCAGCAGCGCGACAGGGGGTGGTTTCGGCTATGGCTACACCTTC
.,TRBV4-2,TRBJ1-1,.,15,CASSQGDKQPYEAFF,TGTGCCAGCAGCCAAGGTGATAAACAGCCTTACGAAGCTTTCTTT
once,TRBV21-1,TRBJ1-2,.,19,CASSTYRRLKDRGKYGYTF,TGTGCCAGCAGCACATATCGAAGACTTAAGGACAGGGGGAAGTATGGCTACACCTTC
.,TRBV19,TRBJ1-1,.,15,CASREGGPLNTEAFF,TGTGCCAGTAGGGAGGGCGGTCCTTTGAACACTGAAGCTTTCTTT
.,TRBV12-3/TRBV12-4,TRBJ1-2,.,12,CASSLANYGYTF,TGTGCCAGCAGTTTGGCAAACTATGGCTACACCTTC
few,TRBV12-5,TRBJ1-1,.,13,CASGSTENTEAFF,TGTGCTAGTGGGTCTACAGAGAACACTGAAGCTTTCTTT